This is a list of T cell receptor beta chains from one sample in a study of blood T cell repertoires in COVID-19. Assay: immunoSEQ multiplex PCR; the TCRdb copy retains only in-frame clones and omits some. This sample yields over 55,000 clones, of which roughly 85% are seen a single time; more than 20% belongs to the top ten. Sequenced input: peripheral blood. The source is a man in his fifties or sixties with acute or convalescent COVID-19. CDR3s include the opening cysteine and the closing phenylalanine or tryptophan. The D gene is left open where the match is weak. Size is stated for part of the rows, as once, few or many counts, or as a class when the clone is expanded.

V	size	J	D	DNA	CDR3
TRBV28	NA	TRBJ1-2	TRBD1	TGTGCCAGCAGATCCTATGGGGGACAGGGGGCGTATGGCTACACCTTC	CASRSYGGQGAYGYTF
TRBV24-1	once	TRBJ1-2	NA	TGTGCCACCGGTCACGGGGGAGACTATGGCTACACCTTC	CATGHGGDYGYTF
TRBV18	once	TRBJ2-7	NA	TGTGCCAGCTCATCCACCGCTACTAGTTTCTACGAGCAGTACTTC	CASSSTATSFYEQYF
TRBV20-1	NA	TRBJ1-6	NA	TGCAGTGCTAGTTCGGGACTACAGGAACCCCTCCACTTT	CSASSGLQEPLHF
TRBV5-1	NA	TRBJ1-5	TRBD1	TGCGCCAGCAGCGAAACAGGGGATCGAAGTCAGCCCCAGCATTTT	CASSETGDRSQPQHF
TRBV19	NA	TRBJ2-1	TRBD1	TGTGCCAGTAGTCTCCGACAGGGGCGAAACCGCCATGAGCAGTTCTTC	CASSLRQGRNRHEQFF
TRBV10-3	NA	TRBJ2-5	NA	TGTGCCATCAGTGAGTCCCGCCCGGAGGCTACCGCCGAGACCCAGTACTTC	CAISESRPEATAETQYF
TRBV7-2	NA	TRBJ1-1	NA	TGTGCCAGCAGCTTAGACGAGCTCGTGAACACTGAAGCTTTCTTT	CASSLDELVNTEAFF
TRBV10-3	NA	TRBJ1-2	NA	TGTGCCATCAGTTTTACAACAGGAGATGATAACGGCTACACCTTC	CAISFTTGDDNGYTF
TRBV10-2	once	TRBJ2-5	NA	TGCGCCAGCAGTGACAGGGTCGAGACCCAGTACTTC	CASSDRVETQYF
TRBV6-5	NA	TRBJ2-4	NA	TGTGCCAGCAGCGGGGACAACAAAAACATTCAGTACTTC	CASSGDNKNIQYF
TRBV4-2	once	TRBJ2-3	TRBD2	TGTGCCAGCAGCCAAGTTGGGGATAGCGGGGGCCTTATTAACGCAGATACGCAGTATTTT	CASSQVGDSGGLINADTQYF
TRBV5-4	once	TRBJ2-3	TRBD2	TGTGCCAGCAGCTTGGCTAGCGGGGGCAACACAGATACGCAGTATTTT	CASSLASGGNTDTQYF
TRBV5-4	NA	TRBJ2-4	TRBD1	TGTGCCAGCAGCACCGGACAGGAGAAAAACATTCAGTACTTC	CASSTGQEKNIQYF